The 24 T cell receptor beta chains below come from one sample, sequenced in a study of identical twins. A single record per CDR3 protein comes from TCRdb applying MiXCR to the 5' RACE reads. The data hold 540,000 or so distinct CDR3 sequences, with 20% to 25% observed a single time. This same sample was also part of a study on yellow fever vaccine responses in identical twins.

The sequenced material came from CD4+ T cells sorted from blood. The receptors shown here come from a woman under 30 in good health.

The chain has TRBV10-3 and TRBJ2-4, with D hard to call. CDR3 size: 14 residues. From germline, CDR1 is ENHRY and CDR2 SYGVKD. Trimming pared 0 bases from V and 9 bases from J, leaving 12 bases between. DNA for the CDR3: TGTGCCATCAGTGAGTCCGGGCCATCCAGCATTCAGTACTTC. Protein: CAISESGPSSIQYF.

Remarks on this clonotype: Lacking the conserved final phenylalanine or tryptophan, this CDR3 likely reflects a read error. The V call is TRBV7-9, the J call TRBJ1-5, with D possibly TRBD1 on 5 matching bases. The germline V gene encodes CDR1 SEHNR and CDR2 FQNEAQ (reference sequence). The CDR3 covers 14 residues. Trimming left V 1 base short and J 5 bases short, with 9 bases between. The CDR3 nucleotides read TGTGCCAGCAGCTTAGGGGGGTTCGATCAGCCCCAGCATTTA. It is translated as CASSLGGFDQPQHL.

The chain employs TRBV5-6 and TRBJ2-2; a weak D match, TRBD2 (6 bases). The ends were cut back, 4 bases at V and 8 bases at J, with 21 bases in the middle. CDR1 is SGHDT, CDR2 YYEEEE, per germline. The CDR3 sequence is 16 residues long. The CDR3 DNA reads TGTGCCAGCAGCGGGGGGTTGCCTCCGATCACTGGGGAGCTGTTTTTT. Its protein is CASSGGLPPITGELFF. Full variable domain (rest looked up from reference TRBV5-6 and TRBJ2-2): DAGVTQSPTHLIKTRGQQVTLRCSPKSGHDTVSWYQQALGQGPQFIFQYYEEEERQRGNFPDRFSGHQFPNYSSELNVNALLLGDSALYLCASSGGLPPITGELFFGEGSRLTVL.

V usage is TRBV5-1 and J usage is TRBJ1-1; 10 bases match TRBD1. Germline assignment: CDR1 SGHRS and CDR2 YFSETQ. The CDR3 extends over 16 amino acids. Trimming at V came to 4 bases and at J to 4 bases, leaving 10 bases not matched to a gene. The CDR3 DNA sequence: TGCGCCAGCAGCCCAGGAGACAGGGGGCTACCCACTGAAGCTTTCTTT. This gives the protein CASSPGDRGLPTEAFF. The variable domain in full, with the rest retrieved from reference TRBV5-1 and TRBJ1-1, is KAGVTQTPRYLIKTRGQQVTLSCSPISGHRSVSWYQQTPGQGLQFLFEYFSETQRNKGNFPGRFSGRQFSNSRSEMNVSTLELGDSALYLCASSPGDRGLPTEAFFGQGTRLTVV.

The chain employs TRBV5-1 and TRBJ2-2; D is possibly TRBD1 (5 bases). The V gene lost 0 bases and the J gene lost 0 bases, with 15 bases spanning the gap. The CDR3 is 18 amino acids. From germline, CDR1 is SGHRS and CDR2 YFSETQ. Here the CDR3 DNA reads TGCGCCAGCAGCTTGGGACAGCCCGAAATAGCGAACACCGGGGAGCTGTTTTTT. It translates to CASSLGQPEIANTGELFF.

This clonotype appeared a few times. The rearrangement joins TRBV29-1 to TRBJ1-1; a possible D gene is TRBD1 (6 bases). The CDR3 is 14 residues long. The V end lost 3 bases, the J end lost 2 bases, and 13 bases lay between the germline ends. Germline V CDR1 and CDR2: SQVTM, ANQGSEA. The CDR3 here is CSVDSGGVNTEAFF. The CDR3 coding sequence is TGCAGCGTTGATTCTGGGGGCGTCAACACTGAAGCTTTCTTT. The variable domain in full, with the rest retrieved from reference TRBV29-1 and TRBJ1-1, is SAVISQKPSRDICQRGTSLTIQCQVDSQVTMMFWYRQQPGQSLTLIATANQGSEATYESGFVIDKFPISRPNLTFSTLTVSNMSPEDSSIYLCSVDSGGVNTEAFFGQGTRLTVV.

This chain links TRBV12-3 or TRBV12-4 with TRBJ2-4, with 9 bases aligning to TRBD2. This CDR3 is 19 amino acids long. V lost 2 bases, J lost 0 bases, and 11 bases stayed unmatched. The CDR3 loop is CASSLRSAGGSLAKNIQYF. The DNA for the CDR3 is TGTGCCAGCAGTTTACGGTCGGCGGGAGGGAGCCTAGCCAAAAACATTCAGTACTTC.

This clonotype turned up a few times. This chain links TRBV7-1 with TRBJ2-2, with a weak D call TRBD2 (6 bases). TRBV7-1 has ORF status, its function being uncertain. Trimming left V 1 base short and J 1 base short, with 31 bases between. The CDR3 is made up of 23 amino acids. Written as DNA, the CDR3 is TGTGCCAGCAGCTCAGGGGATTTAGGGATTCCGGGACTTCCTTTCCGGAACACCGGGGAGCTGTTTTTT. This encodes CASSSGDLGIPGLPFRNTGELFF.

V and J are TRBV6-5 and TRBJ1-1; the D is unclear. Looked up from germline, CDR1 is MNHEY and CDR2 is SVGAGI. Trimming stripped 3 bases from V and 2 bases from J, with 13 bases between. This CDR3 spans 15 amino acids. CDR3 residues: CASSYSFSDNTEAFF. The CDR3 DNA sequence: TGTGCCAGCAGTTATTCCTTTTCTGACAACACTGAAGCTTTCTTT.

The V and J genes are TRBV10-3 and TRBJ2-5; D remains unclear. The V end was cut by 5 bases, the J end by 2 bases, with 9 bases between. CDR1 is ENHRY and CDR2 is SYGVKD in the germline V gene. The CDR3 is made up of 13 amino acids. This chain's CDR3 is CAISPGPQETQYF. Here the CDR3 DNA reads TGTGCCATCAGTCCCGGTCCACAAGAGACCCAGTACTTC.

This clonotype has only a few counts. V and J are TRBV10-3 and TRBJ2-1, with a tentative D call TRBD2 (5 bases). Germline assignment: CDR1 ENHRY and CDR2 SYGVKD. This CDR3 region has 13 residues. V shed 6 bases and J shed 9 bases, with 15 bases lying between them. CDR3 nucleotide sequence: TGTGCCATCAGGGAGGACTCACCGGGTGAGCAGTTCTTC. This encodes CAIREDSPGEQFF.

A few counts support this clonotype. CDR3 region: CASSTFRVSYNEQFF. In nucleotides, the CDR3 is TGTGCCAGCAGCACATTTAGGGTCTCCTACAATGAGCAGTTCTTC. The rearrangement links TRBV7-7 to TRBJ2-1; D unclear. CDR3 size: 15 residues. V dropped 5 bases and J dropped 0 bases, with 11 bases sitting between them. Per germline, CDR1 SSHAT and CDR2 FNYEAQ (reference sequence).

This clonotype was detected only a few times. This chain connects TRBV28 to TRBJ2-1; 8 positions match TRBD2. Germline V lookup: CDR1 MDHEN, CDR2 SYDVKM. This CDR3 has 15 residues. V lost 7 bases to trimming and J lost 3 bases; unmatched junction nucleotides: 8. The CDR3: CASTPGGLDYNEQFF. The CDR3 DNA sequence: TGTGCCAGCACCCCGGGGGGACTAGACTACAATGAGCAGTTCTTC. The full variable domain, in which reference TRBV28 and TRBJ2-1 provide the parts outside the CDR3, is DVKVTQSSRYLVKRTGEKVFLECVQDMDHENMFWYRQDPGLGLRLIYFSYDVKMKEKGDIPEGYSVSREKKERFSLILESASTNQTSMYLCASTPGGLDYNEQFFGPGTRLTVL.

This chain uses TRBV6-1 with TRBJ2-5; D perhaps matches TRBD1 (5 bases). The CDR3 contains 17 residues. In germline, CDR1 is MNHNS, CDR2 SASEGT. The V and J ends lost 5 bases and 3 bases respectively, with 22 bases between them. For the CDR3, the DNA is TGTGCCAGCAGTCGAGCAACCAGGGTAATGCTGGAAGAGACCCAGTACTTC. This sequence encodes CASSRATRVMLEETQYF.

The gene calls are TRBV7-9 and TRBJ1-2; possible D gene TRBD1, 5 bases. V was pared by 5 bases and J by 4 bases, with 23 bases between. Germline assignment: CDR1 SEHNR and CDR2 FQNEAQ (reference sequence). The CDR3 spans 17 residues. Here the CDR3 DNA reads TGTGCCAGCAGCCCGCTGGACGGGACTGATCCCTCCTATGGCTACACCTTC. Protein: CASSPLDGTDPSYGYTF.

This clonotype was counted at least ten times. J is TRBJ1-1 and V is TRBV20-1; TRBD1 agrees at 7 bases. The CDR3 contains 14 residues. Germline V gene sequence: CDR1 DFQATT, CDR2 SNEGSKA (reference sequence). The junction had 8 bases not matched to a gene; V was cut back by 5 bases and J by 2 bases. The CDR3 loop is CSAPTGTVNTEAFF. Written as DNA, the CDR3 is TGCAGTGCTCCAACCGGGACAGTAAACACTGAAGCTTTCTTT.

This clonotype showed up just a few times. V and J are TRBV20-1 and TRBJ2-2; the D gene could be TRBD1 or TRBD2 (5 bases each). V was trimmed by 6 bases and J by 1 base, leaving 18 bases between them. CDR1 and CDR2 (germline): DFQATT, SNEGSKA (reference sequence). The CDR3 runs to 16 residues. This CDR3 is CSALSGTAGNTGELFF. CDR3 bases: TGCAGTGCCCTTTCCGGGACGGCAGGGAACACCGGGGAGCTGTTTTTT.

CDR3 sequence reads: CAISGSGSGTDTQYF. CDR3 in DNA: TGTGCCATCAGTGGGTCGGGGTCTGGCACAGATACGCAGTATTTT. V and J are TRBV10-3 and TRBJ2-3; D might be TRBD2 (5 bases). V lost 4 bases and J 1 base, leaving 12 bases between the germline ends. The CDR3 has 15 amino acids. Germline V gene sequence: CDR1 ENHRY, CDR2 SYGVKD.

There are many counts of this clonotype. J is TRBJ2-1 and V is TRBV7-9; D is ambiguous. Germline V gives CDR1 SEHNR, CDR2 FQNEAQ (reference sequence). The CDR3 covers 13 residues. The V end lost 0 bases, the J end lost 9 bases, and 9 bases lay between the germline ends. The CDR3 sequence: CASSLAAGREQFF. The CDR3 DNA reads as TGTGCCAGCAGCTTAGCGGCCGGGCGTGAGCAGTTCTTC.

The chain uses TRBV12-3 or TRBV12-4 and TRBJ2-3; 12 bases are a match to TRBD2. V lost 1 base and J lost 2; bases outside the gene matches: 7. This CDR3 contains 18 residues. CDR3 coding DNA: TGTGCCAGCAGTTTAGGGCCCGGACTAGCGGGATCCACAGATACGCAGTATTTT. This codes for CASSLGPGLAGSTDTQYF.

V and J are TRBV9 and TRBJ2-3, with 10 nucleotides matching TRBD2. Germline values: CDR1 SGDLS, CDR2 YYNGEE. V dropped 4 bases and J dropped 10; count of bases not matched to a gene: 9. The CDR3 extends over 14 amino acids. The CDR3 DNA is TGTGCCAGCAGCCCTAGCGGGGGCGCGGAGGCGCAGTATTTT. The encoded protein is CASSPSGGAEAQYF.

The chain combines TRBV10-3 with TRBJ2-5, with D uncertain. Deletions cut 5 bases from V and 4 bases from J, with 5 bases between. The CDR3 contains 11 residues. Per the germline V gene, CDR1 is ENHRY and CDR2 is SYGVKD. The CDR3 DNA reads as TGTGCCATCAGTCCGGGAGAGACCCAGTACTTC. Translated, it gives CAISPGETQYF.

V is TRBV11-2 and J is TRBJ2-1; D ambiguous. There are 14 residues in the CDR3. Germline V CDR1 and CDR2: SGHAT, FQNNGV. V was pared by 6 bases and J by 4 bases, with 13 bases between. CDR3 in DNA: TGTGCCAGCAGGGGCACGAATTTATACAATGAGCAGTTCTTC. It encodes CASRGTNLYNEQFF.

The J gene is TRBJ2-2, the V gene TRBV5-1; 8 nucleotides agree with TRBD1. The CDR3 is made up of 15 amino acids. The junction had 3 bases not matched to a gene; V was cut back by 2 bases and J by 3 bases. Germline assignment: CDR1 SGHRS and CDR2 YFSETQ. CDR3 DNA: TGCGCCAGCAGCTTCACAGGGGGTCACACCGGGGAGCTGTTTTTT. It encodes CASSFTGGHTGELFF. Combining the CDR3 with reference TRBV5-1 and TRBJ2-2 gives the whole variable domain KAGVTQTPRYLIKTRGQQVTLSCSPISGHRSVSWYQQTPGQGLQFLFEYFSETQRNKGNFPGRFSGRQFSNSRSEMNVSTLELGDSALYLCASSFTGGHTGELFFGEGSRLTVL.